This T cell receptor (beta chain) was identified in a study of PD-L1 blockade in urothelial cancer. Overall study context: Blood underwent analysis 3 weeks (second dose) and 6 weeks after treatment began. The median T cell count in blood samples was approximately 140,000.

Described time point: peripheral blood 6 weeks after treatment start. Locally advanced or metastatic urothelial carcinoma affected the patients. Trimming cost V 4 bases and J 0 bases; bases outside gene matches: 7. Germline CDR1 is SGHNT and CDR2 is YYREEE (reference sequence). The CDR3 consists of 16 residues. The repertoire was sequenced with immunoSEQ multiplex PCR; TCRdb's copy has only in-frame clones and lacks some. The sample has approximately 110,000 clones, under 95% seen once. Sequencing was performed on PBMCs, taken around atezolizumab (anti-PD-L1) treatment. The sequence derives from a man between 60 and 70 years old with urothelial cancer. The gene calls are TRBV5-4 and TRBJ2-1, with 7 bases fitting TRBD2. Written as DNA, the CDR3 is TGTGCCAGCAGCCCCGGGGGGAAGAGCTCCTACAATGAGCAGTTCTTC. Its translation is CASSPGGKSSYNEQFF.